This T cell receptor beta chain originates from a study of blood T cell repertoires in COVID-19. Original handling: From reference gene primer amplification, estimates of nucleated cell counts were derived. The assay was immunoSEQ multiplex PCR, and TCRdb's table has in-frame clones only and misses some. V and J calls and clone size are those listed in that table; D and trimming were worked out from the DNA. Of about 150,000 clones in the sample, approximately 91% were seen once. The V gene end was trimmed by 3 bases and the J gene end by 5 bases; junction bases not matched to a gene: 7. The length of the CDR3 is 15 residues. Germline CDR1 reads DFQATT; CDR2 reads SNEGSKA (reference sequence).

The rearrangement uses TRBV20-1 and TRBJ2-1; 10 bases map to TRBD1. Material: peripheral blood. The origin of this receptor is a human donor in a cohort sampled during active COVID-19. The DNA for the CDR3 is TGCAGTGCTAGTGGGCGGGACAGGGGTAACAATGAGCAGTTCTTC. It is translated as CSASGRDRGNNEQFF.